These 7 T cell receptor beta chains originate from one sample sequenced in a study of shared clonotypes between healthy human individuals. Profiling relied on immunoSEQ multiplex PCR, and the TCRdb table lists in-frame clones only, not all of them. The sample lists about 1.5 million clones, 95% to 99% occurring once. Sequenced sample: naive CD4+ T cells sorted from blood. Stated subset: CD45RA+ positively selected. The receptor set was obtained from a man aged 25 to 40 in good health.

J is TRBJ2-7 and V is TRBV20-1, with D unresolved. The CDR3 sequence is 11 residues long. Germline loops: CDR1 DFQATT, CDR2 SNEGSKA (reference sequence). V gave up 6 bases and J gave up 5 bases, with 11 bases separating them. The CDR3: CSAVERDEQYF. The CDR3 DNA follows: TGCAGTGCGGTTGAAAGAGACGAGCAGTACTTC.

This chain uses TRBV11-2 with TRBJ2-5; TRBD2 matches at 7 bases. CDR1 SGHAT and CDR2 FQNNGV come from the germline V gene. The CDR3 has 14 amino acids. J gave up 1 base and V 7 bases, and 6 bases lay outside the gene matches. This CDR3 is CASTIGRVQETQYF. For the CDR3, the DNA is TGTGCCAGCACCATAGGGAGGGTCCAAGAGACCCAGTACTTC. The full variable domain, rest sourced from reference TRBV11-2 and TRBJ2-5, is EAGVAQSPRYKIIEKRQSVAFWCNPISGHATLYWYQQILGQGPKLLIQFQNNGVVDDSQLPKDRFSAERLKGVDSTLKIQPAKLEDSAVYLCASTIGRVQETQYFGPGTRLLVL.

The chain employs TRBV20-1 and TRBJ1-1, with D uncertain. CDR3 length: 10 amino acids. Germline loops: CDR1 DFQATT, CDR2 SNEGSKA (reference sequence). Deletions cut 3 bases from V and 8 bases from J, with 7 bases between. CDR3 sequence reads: CSASREEAFF. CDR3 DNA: TGCAGTGCTAGCCGGGAAGAAGCTTTCTTT.

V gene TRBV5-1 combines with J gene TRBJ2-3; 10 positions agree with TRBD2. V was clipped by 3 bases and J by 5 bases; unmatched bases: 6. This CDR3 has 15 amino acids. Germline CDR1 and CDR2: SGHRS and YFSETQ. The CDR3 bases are TGCGCCAGCAGCTCCACTAGCGGGATGGGAGATACGCAGTATTTT. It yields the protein CASSSTSGMGDTQYF.

CDR3 DNA sequence: TGTGCCAGCAGGGGAGGACTCCGGACAGATACGCAGTATTTT. This translates into CASRGGLRTDTQYF. V is TRBV6-1 and J is TRBJ2-3; D is possibly TRBD2 (6 bases). CDR3 length equals 14 residues. Germline V gene sequence: CDR1 MNHNS, CDR2 SASEGT. The V end was cut by 6 bases, the J end by 3 bases, with 13 bases between.

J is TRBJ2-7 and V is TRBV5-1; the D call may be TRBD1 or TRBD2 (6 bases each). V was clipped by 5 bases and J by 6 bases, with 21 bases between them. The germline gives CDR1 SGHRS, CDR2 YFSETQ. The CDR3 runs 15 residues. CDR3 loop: CASREGGGLVGEQYF. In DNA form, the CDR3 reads TGCGCCAGCAGGGAAGGGGGAGGTTTGGTTGGCGAGCAGTACTTC.

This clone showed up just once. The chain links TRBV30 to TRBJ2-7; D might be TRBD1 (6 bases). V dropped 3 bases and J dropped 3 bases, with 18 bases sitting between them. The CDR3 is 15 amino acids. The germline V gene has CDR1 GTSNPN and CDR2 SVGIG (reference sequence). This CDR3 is CAWREAGRGIYEQYF. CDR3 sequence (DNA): TGTGCCTGGAGAGAGGCGGGCAGGGGAATCTACGAGCAGTACTTC.